This T cell receptor (beta chain) originates from a study of OX40 agonist ivuxolimab in advanced cancers. About the study: Recorded diagnoses for dose-escalation patients were hepatocellular carcinoma, melanoma, renal cell or head and neck cancer. Three patients had partial responses: one hepatocellular carcinoma, two cutaneous melanoma.

Findings and caveats of the study: CD8+ T cells showed, on average, more clonal expansion than CD4+ cells. At doses 0.1 to 3.0 mg/kg, CD4+ and CD8+ clones expanded.

V lost 9 bases, J lost 2 bases, and 10 bases lay in between. Looked up from germline, CDR1 is MNHEY and CDR2 is SVGAGI. The CDR3 sequence is 12 residues long. Clones were sequenced by immunoSEQ multiplex PCR, and TCRdb holds only the in-frame ones, with some missing. The sample lists about 72,000 clones, roughly 80% occurring once. This clone was recorded a few times. Its matching antigen is unknown. The source was CD4+ or CD8+ T cells sorted from blood, collected in a trial of the OX40 agonist ivuxolimab. The chain recombines TRBV6-5 with TRBJ1-2; perhaps TRBD1 as D (6 bases). The receptor was isolated from an adult with an advanced solid tumor such as melanoma, head and neck, liver or kidney cancer. The DNA of the CDR3 is TGTGCCAGTTCAACAGGGAACTATGGCTACACCTTC. Translated: CASSTGNYGYTF.